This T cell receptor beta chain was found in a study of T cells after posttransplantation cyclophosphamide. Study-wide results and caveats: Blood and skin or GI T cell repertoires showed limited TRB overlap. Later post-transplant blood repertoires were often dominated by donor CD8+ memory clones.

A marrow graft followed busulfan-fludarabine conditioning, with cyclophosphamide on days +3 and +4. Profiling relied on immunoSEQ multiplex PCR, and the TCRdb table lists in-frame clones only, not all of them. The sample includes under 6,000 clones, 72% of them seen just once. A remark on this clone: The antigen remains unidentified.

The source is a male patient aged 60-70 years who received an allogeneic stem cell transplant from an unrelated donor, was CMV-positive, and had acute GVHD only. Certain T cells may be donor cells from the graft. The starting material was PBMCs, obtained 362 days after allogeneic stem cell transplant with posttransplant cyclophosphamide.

In DNA, the CDR3 is TGTGCCAGCAGGGGGCTAGGGGAAAAACTGTTTTTT. This encodes CASRGLGEKLFF. The chain carries TRBV6-1 and TRBJ1-4; tentatively, D is TRBD1 (5 bases). CDR3 length: 12 residues. Trimming stripped 6 bases from V and 8 bases from J, with 10 bases between. CDR1 MNHNS and CDR2 SASEGT come from the germline V gene.